Included here is one T cell receptor beta chain sequence, with context. What it binds is not known. Trimming took off 3 bases at V and 6 bases at J, with 15 bases between the two ends. The CDR3 is 15 residues long. Looked up from germline, CDR1 is MGHDK and CDR2 is SYGVNS. These data belong to a study of T cell repertoires in cytomegalovirus infection. Background on the study: Through public TCR beta signatures, both CMV infection and matching HLA type were indicated. Broader study findings: Dominating the ex vivo response were HLA-C-restricted CMV-specific TCR beta clonotypes.

TCRdb re-called the reads with MiXCR, one entry per CDR3 protein. The sample includes fewer than 550,000 distinct CDR3 sequences, around 11% of them seen just once. Sequencing was performed on PBMCs. The source of this sequence is a human donor in good health (CMV status not recorded). Some clones in this sample may be carry-over from other donors' samples. V gene TRBV25-1 combines with J gene TRBJ1-5; D is possibly TRBD1 (6 bases). The CDR3 protein is CASSDPGQPGQPQHF. CDR3 DNA sequence: TGTGCCAGCAGTGATCCCGGACAGCCCGGTCAGCCCCAGCATTTT. The variable domain in full, completed from reference TRBV25-1 and TRBJ1-5, reads EADIYQTPRYLVIGTGKKITLECSQTMGHDKMYWYQQDPGMELHLIHYSYGVNSTEKGDLSSESTVSRIRTEHFPLTLESARPSHTSQYLCASSDPGQPGQPQHFGDGTRLSIL.